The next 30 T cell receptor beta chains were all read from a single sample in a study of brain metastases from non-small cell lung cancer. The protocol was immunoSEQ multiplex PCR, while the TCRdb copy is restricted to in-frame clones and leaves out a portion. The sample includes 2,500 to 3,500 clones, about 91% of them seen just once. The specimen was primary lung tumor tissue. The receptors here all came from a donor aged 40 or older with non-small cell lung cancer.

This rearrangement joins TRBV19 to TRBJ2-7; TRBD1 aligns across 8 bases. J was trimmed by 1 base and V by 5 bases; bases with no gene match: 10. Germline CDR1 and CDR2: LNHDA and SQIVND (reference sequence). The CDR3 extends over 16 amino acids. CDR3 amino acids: CASSPLRTGRSYEQYF. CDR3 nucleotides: TGTGCCAGTAGTCCTCTGCGGACAGGGAGATCCTACGAGCAGTACTTC.

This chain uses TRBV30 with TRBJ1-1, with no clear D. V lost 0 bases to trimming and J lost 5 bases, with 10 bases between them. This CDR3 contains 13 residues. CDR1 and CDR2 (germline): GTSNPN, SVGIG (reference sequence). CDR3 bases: TGTGCCTGGAGTGTGGGGAGAGGGACTGAAGCTTTCTTT. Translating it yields CAWSVGRGTEAFF.

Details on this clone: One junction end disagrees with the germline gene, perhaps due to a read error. This CDR3 is CASSLGQRYYGYTF. The CDR3 DNA sequence: TGTGCCAGCAGTTTGGGACAGCGCTACTATGGCTATACCTTC. The rearrangement uses TRBV6-2 or TRBV6-3 and TRBJ1-2; 7 bases are a match to TRBD1. CDR1 is MNHEY, CDR2 SVGEGT, per germline. The CDR3 contains 14 residues.

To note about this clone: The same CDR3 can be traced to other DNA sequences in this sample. This CDR3 is CASSYGTHYGYTF. The CDR3 bases are TGTGCCAGCAGTTACGGCACCCACTATGGCTACACCTTC. The rearrangement joins TRBV6-5 to TRBJ1-2; the D is unclear. The CDR3 covers 13 residues. V lost 2 bases to trimming and J lost 3 bases, with 7 bases between them. Germline CDR1 and CDR2: MNHEY and SVGAGI.

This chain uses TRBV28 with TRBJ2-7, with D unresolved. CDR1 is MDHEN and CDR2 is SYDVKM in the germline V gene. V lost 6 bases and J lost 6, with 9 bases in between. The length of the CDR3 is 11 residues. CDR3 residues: CASSSHFEQYF. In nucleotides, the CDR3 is TGTGCCAGCAGCTCCCATTTCGAGCAGTACTTC.

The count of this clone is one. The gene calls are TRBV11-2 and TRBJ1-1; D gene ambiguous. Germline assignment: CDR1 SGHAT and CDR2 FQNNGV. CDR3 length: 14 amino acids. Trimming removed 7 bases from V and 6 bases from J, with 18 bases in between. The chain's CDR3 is CASIQLTGKPEAFF. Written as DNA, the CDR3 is TGTGCCAGCATCCAGCTTACGGGAAAACCTGAAGCTTTCTTT.

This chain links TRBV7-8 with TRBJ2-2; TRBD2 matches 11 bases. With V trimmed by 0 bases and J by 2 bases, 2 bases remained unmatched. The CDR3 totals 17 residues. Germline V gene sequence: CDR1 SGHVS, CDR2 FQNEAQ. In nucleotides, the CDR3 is TGTGCCAGCAGCTTAGCGACTAGCGGGGTCAACACCGGGGAGCTGTTTTTT. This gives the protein CASSLATSGVNTGELFF. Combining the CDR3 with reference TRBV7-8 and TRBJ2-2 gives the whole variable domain GAGVSQSPRYKVAKRGQDVALRCDPISGHVSLFWYQQALGQGPEFLTYFQNEAQLDKSGLPSDRFFAERPEGSVSTLKIQRTQQEDSAVYLCASSLATSGVNTGELFFGEGSRLTVL.

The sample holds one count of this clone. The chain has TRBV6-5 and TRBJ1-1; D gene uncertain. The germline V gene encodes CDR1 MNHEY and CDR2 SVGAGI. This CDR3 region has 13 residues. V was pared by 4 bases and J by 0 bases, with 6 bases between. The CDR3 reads CASSSIMNTEAFF. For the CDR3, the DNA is TGTGCCAGCAGTTCTATCATGAACACTGAAGCTTTCTTT.

CDR3 amino acids: CASSQGQVADTEAFF. The CDR3, as DNA: TGCGCCAGCAGCCAAGGTCAGGTGGCGGACACTGAAGCTTTCTTT. V is TRBV4-1 and J is TRBJ1-1; no definite D call. The CDR3 extends over 15 amino acids. The germline V gene has CDR1 MGHRA and CDR2 YSYEKL. Trimming took off 1 base at V and 3 bases at J, with 12 bases between the two ends.

CDR3 sequence reads: CASRGEATDTQYF. CDR3 DNA sequence: TGTGCCAGCAGGGGTGAGGCGACAGATACGCAGTATTTT. This sequence joins TRBV28 and TRBJ2-3; no clear D gene. This CDR3 region has 13 residues. CDR1 and CDR2 (germline): MDHEN, SYDVKM. V was cut by 6 bases and J by 3 bases, with 10 bases left in between. Based on the CDR3 plus reference TRBV28 and TRBJ2-3, the full variable domain is DVKVTQSSRYLVKRTGEKVFLECVQDMDHENMFWYRQDPGLGLRLIYFSYDVKMKEKGDIPEGYSVSREKKERFSLILESASTNQTSMYLCASRGEATDTQYFGPGTRLTVL.

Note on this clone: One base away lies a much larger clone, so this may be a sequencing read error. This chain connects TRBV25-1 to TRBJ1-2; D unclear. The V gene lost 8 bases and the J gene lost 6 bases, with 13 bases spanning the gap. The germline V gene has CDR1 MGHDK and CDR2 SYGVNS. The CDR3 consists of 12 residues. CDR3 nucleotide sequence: TGTGCCAGCCTACAGAGCTTGGATGGCTACACCTTC. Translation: CASLQSLDGYTF.

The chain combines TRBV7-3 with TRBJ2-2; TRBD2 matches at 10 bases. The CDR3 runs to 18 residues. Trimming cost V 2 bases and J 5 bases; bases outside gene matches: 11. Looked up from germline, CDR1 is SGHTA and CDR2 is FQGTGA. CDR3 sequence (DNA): TGTGCCAGCAGCTTATTTACCTTAGCGGGAGGAGGAACCGGGGAGCTGTTTTTT. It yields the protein CASSLFTLAGGGTGELFF.

The CDR3 DNA reads TGTGCCAGCAGCCAACCGGGAGGAGATACGCAGTATTTT. Translation gives CASSQPGGDTQYF. The chain couples TRBV4-2 to TRBJ2-3; 7 bases align to TRBD2. Trimming removed 2 bases from V and 5 bases from J; junction bases left unmatched: 1. The CDR3 covers 13 residues. The germline gives CDR1 LGHNA, CDR2 YNFKEQ.

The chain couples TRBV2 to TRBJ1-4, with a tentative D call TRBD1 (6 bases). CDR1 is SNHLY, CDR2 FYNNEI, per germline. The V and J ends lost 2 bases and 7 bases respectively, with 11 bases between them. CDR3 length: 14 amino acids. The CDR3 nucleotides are TGTGCCAGCAGTGAATCCCGAGGGGGTGAAAAACTGTTTTTT. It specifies CASSESRGGEKLFF.

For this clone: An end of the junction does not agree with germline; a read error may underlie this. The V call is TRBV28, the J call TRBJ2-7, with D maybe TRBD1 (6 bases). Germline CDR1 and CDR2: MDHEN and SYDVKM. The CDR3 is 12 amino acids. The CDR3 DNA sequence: TGTGCCAGCGTGGGGACACCCTACAAGCAGTACTTC. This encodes CASVGTPYKQYF.

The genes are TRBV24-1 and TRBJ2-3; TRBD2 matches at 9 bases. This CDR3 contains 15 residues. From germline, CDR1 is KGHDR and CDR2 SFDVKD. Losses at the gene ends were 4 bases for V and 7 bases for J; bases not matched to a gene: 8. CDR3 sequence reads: CATSEGSGSRNTQYF. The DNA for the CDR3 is TGTGCCACCAGTGAGGGTAGCGGGAGCAGGAATACGCAGTATTTT.

DNA for the CDR3: TGTGCCACCAGGCAGGGGGCGGGTAATGAGCAGTTCTTC. Encoded protein: CATRQGAGNEQFF. The chain employs TRBV24-1 and TRBJ2-1, with 8 bases identical to TRBD1. The CDR3 has 13 residues. Germline V lookup: CDR1 KGHDR, CDR2 SFDVKD. The J segment lost 7 bases and the V segment lost 7 bases, leaving 5 bases of the junction unmatched.

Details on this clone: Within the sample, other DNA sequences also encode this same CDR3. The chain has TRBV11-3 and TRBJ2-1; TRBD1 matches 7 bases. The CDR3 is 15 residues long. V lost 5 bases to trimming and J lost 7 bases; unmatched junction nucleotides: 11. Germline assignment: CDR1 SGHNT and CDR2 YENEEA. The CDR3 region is CASSPRDRGPNEQFF. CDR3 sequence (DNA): TGTGCCAGCAGCCCTCGGGACAGAGGGCCGAATGAGCAGTTCTTC. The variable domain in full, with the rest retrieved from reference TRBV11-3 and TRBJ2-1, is EAGVVQSPRYKIIEKKQPVAFWCNPISGHNTLYWYLQNLGQGPELLIRYENEEAVDDSQLPKDRFSAERLKGVDSTLKIQPAELGDSAVYLCASSPRDRGPNEQFFGPGTRLTVL.

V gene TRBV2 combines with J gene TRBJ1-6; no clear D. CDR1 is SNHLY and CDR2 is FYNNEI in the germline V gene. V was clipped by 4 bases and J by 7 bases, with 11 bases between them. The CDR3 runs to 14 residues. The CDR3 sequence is CASSVRNSNSPLHF. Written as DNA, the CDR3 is TGTGCCAGCAGTGTAAGGAACTCCAATTCACCCCTCCACTTT. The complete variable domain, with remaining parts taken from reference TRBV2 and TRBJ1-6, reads EPEVTQTPSHQVTQMGQEVILRCVPISNHLYFYWYRQILGQKVEFLVSFYNNEISEKSEIFDDQFSVERPDGSNFTLKIRSTKLEDSAMYFCASSVRNSNSPLHFGNGTRLTVT.

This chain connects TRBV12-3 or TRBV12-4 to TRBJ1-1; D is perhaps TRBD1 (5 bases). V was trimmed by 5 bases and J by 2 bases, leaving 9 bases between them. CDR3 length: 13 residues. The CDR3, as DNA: TGTGCCAGCAGTACTGGACAAAACACTGAAGCTTTCTTT. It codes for CASSTGQNTEAFF.

The CDR3 nucleotides are TGTGCCAGCAGCGTAGAATTTGGAAGGGAGCAGTTCTTC. Its protein is CASSVEFGREQFF. The chain couples TRBV9 to TRBJ2-1; D unclear. With 0 bases removed from V and 10 bases from J, the gap between germline ends came to 11 bases. The CDR3 consists of 13 residues. Germline assignment: CDR1 SGDLS and CDR2 YYNGEE.

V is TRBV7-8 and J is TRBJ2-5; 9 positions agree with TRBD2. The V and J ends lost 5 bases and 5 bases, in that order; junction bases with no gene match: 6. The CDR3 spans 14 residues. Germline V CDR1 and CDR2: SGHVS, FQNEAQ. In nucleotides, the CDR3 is TGTGCCAGCAGCCACGGACTAGCGTTGGAGACCCAGTACTTC. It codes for CASSHGLALETQYF.

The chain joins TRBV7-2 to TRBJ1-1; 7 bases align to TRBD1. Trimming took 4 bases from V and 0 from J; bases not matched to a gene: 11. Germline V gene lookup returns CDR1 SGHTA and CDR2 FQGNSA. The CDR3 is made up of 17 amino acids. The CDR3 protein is CASSSIVRTGMNTEAFF. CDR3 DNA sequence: TGTGCCAGCAGCTCAATCGTCCGGACAGGAATGAACACTGAAGCTTTCTTT.

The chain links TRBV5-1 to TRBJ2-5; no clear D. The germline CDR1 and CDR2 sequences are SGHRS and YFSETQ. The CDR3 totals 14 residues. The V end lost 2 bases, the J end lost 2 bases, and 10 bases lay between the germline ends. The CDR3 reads CASSFGPKQETQYF. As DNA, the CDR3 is TGCGCCAGCAGCTTTGGACCCAAGCAAGAGACCCAGTACTTC.

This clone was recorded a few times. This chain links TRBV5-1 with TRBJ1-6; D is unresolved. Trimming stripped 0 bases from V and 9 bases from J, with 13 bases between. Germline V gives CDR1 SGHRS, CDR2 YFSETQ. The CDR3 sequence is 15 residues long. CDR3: CASSLGNRRGSPLHF. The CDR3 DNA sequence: TGCGCCAGCAGCTTGGGGAATAGACGGGGTTCACCCCTCCACTTT.

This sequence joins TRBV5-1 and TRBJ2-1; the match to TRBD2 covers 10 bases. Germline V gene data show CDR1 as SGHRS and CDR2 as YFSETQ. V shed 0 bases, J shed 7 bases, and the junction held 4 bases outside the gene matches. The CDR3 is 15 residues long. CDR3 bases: TGCGCCAGCAGCTTGGGCCTAGCGGGAGAAAATGAGCAGTTCTTC. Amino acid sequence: CASSLGLAGENEQFF.

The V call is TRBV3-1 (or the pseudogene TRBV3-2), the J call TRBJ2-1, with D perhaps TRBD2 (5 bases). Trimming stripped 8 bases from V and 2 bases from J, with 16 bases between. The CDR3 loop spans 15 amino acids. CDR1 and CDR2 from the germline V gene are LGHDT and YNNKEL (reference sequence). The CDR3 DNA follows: TGTGCCAGCTCCAAAGTGGGAGACACCTACAATGAGCAGTTCTTC. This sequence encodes CASSKVGDTYNEQFF.

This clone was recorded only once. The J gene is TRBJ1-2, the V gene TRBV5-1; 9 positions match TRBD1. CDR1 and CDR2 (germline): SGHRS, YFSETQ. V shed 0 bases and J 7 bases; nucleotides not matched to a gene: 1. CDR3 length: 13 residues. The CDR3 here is CASSLGDRAGYTF. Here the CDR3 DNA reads TGCGCCAGCAGCTTGGGGGACAGGGCTGGCTACACCTTC.

The CDR3 DNA is TGTGCCAGCAGCTTGAGCCTACGGGGGATAGAGACCCAGTACTTC. Protein: CASSLSLRGIETQYF. J is TRBJ2-5 and V is TRBV5-5; maybe TRBD2 (6 bases). Germline V lookup: CDR1 SGHKS, CDR2 YYEKEE (reference sequence). The CDR3 length is 15 residues. V lost 1 base and J lost 4, with 14 bases in between. The complete variable domain, with remaining parts taken from reference TRBV5-5 and TRBJ2-5, reads DAGVTQSPTHLIKTRGQQVTLRCSPISGHKSVSWYQQVLGQGPQFIFQYYEKEERGRGNFPDRFSARQFPNYSSELNVNALLLGDSALYLCASSLSLRGIETQYFGPGTRLLVL.

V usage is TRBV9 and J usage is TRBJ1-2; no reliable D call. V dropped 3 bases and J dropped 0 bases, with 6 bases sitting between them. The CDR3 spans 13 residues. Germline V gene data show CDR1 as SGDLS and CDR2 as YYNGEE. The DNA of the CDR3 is TGTGCCAGCAGCGCAAGCACTAACTATGGCTACACCTTC. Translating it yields CASSASTNYGYTF.